These T cell receptor beta chains were read from a single sample in a study of blood T cell repertoires in COVID-19. Assay: immunoSEQ multiplex PCR; the TCRdb copy retains only in-frame clones and omits some. The sample lists about 330,000 clones, about 87% occurring once. The source material was peripheral blood. These receptors all stem from a man aged 30 to 45 with COVID-19, enrolled during active disease. Each CDR3 is given with its conserved first and last residue. The order of the fields is J gene, D gene, V gene, clone size, CDR3 DNA, CDR3 protein. D genes are given only for firm matches. Only some rows state a clone size, as once, few, many or a class for expanded clones.

J: TRBJ1-1
D: TRBD1
V: TRBV5-4
size: once
DNA: TGTGCCAGCAGCCTTTGGGACAGGGGCACTGAAGCTTTCTTT
CDR3: CASSLWDRGTEAFF

J: TRBJ1-1
D: .
V: TRBV7-8
size: .
DNA: TGTGCCAGCAGACTTTTAACTGAAGCTTTCTTT
CDR3: CASRLLTEAFF

J: TRBJ2-2
D: .
V: TRBV7-2
size: .
DNA: TGTGCCAGCACAATGGGAGTAAACACCGGGGAGCTGTTTTTT
CDR3: CASTMGVNTGELFF

J: TRBJ2-7
D: .
V: TRBV2
size: .
DNA: TGTGCCAGCAGTGGCCAGTCCTACGAGCAGTACTTC
CDR3: CASSGQSYEQYF

J: TRBJ1-1
D: TRBD1
V: TRBV2
size: once
DNA: TGTGCCAGCAGTCGGGACAGGGTGCGAACTGAAGCTTTCTTT
CDR3: CASSRDRVRTEAFF

J: TRBJ2-1
D: .
V: TRBV7-2
size: .
DNA: TGTGCCAGCTCCCGCTCAGGGCAGGGTCGTCGGAATGAGCAGTTCTTC
CDR3: CASSRSGQGRRNEQFF

J: TRBJ2-2
D: TRBD2
V: TRBV11-2
size: .
DNA: TGTGCCAGCAGCTTAGTCATTAGCGGGAGGGGAAACACCGGGGAGCTGTTTTTT
CDR3: CASSLVISGRGNTGELFF

J: TRBJ2-7
D: TRBD2
V: TRBV24-1
size: .
DNA: TGTGCCACCAGTGATCCCTCTAGCGGTTCCTACGAGCAGTACTTC
CDR3: CATSDPSSGSYEQYF

J: TRBJ2-1
D: TRBD2
V: TRBV6-1
size: few
DNA: TGTGCCAGCAGTGAAAATGCGGGGGGGCCCGGTGAGCAGTTCTTC
CDR3: CASSENAGGPGEQFF

J: TRBJ1-1
D: .
V: TRBV19
size: once
DNA: TGTGCCAGTACTTTCTCACAGGGTTGGAACACTGAAGCTTTCTTT
CDR3: CASTFSQGWNTEAFF

J: TRBJ1-5
D: .
V: TRBV9
size: .
DNA: TGTGCCAGCAGCGTAGGAGGGGGGGGTCAGCCCCAGCATTTT
CDR3: CASSVGGGGQPQHF

J: TRBJ2-2
D: TRBD2
V: TRBV12-5
size: .
DNA: TGTGCTAGTGGTTTTCTCCGACTAGCGGACACCGGGGAGCTGTTTTTT
CDR3: CASGFLRLADTGELFF

J: TRBJ2-5
D: .
V: TRBV18
size: .
DNA: TGTGCCAGCTCACCACGATCCGGAGAGACCCAGTACTTC
CDR3: CASSPRSGETQYF

J: TRBJ1-4
D: .
V: TRBV2
size: .
DNA: TGTGCCAGCATTGGCGCGGGGGGAAATGGAAATAATGAAAAACTGTTTTTT
CDR3: CASIGAGGNGNNEKLFF

J: TRBJ2-2
D: .
V: TRBV4-2
size: .
DNA: TGTGCCAGCAGCCTATGCTGGACAGGGACGGTTAGCGGGAGATACACCGGGGAGCTGTTTTTT
CDR3: CASSLCWTGTVSGRYTGELFF

J: TRBJ2-7
D: .
V: TRBV7-9
size: .
DNA: TGTGCCAGCAGCTTAAACGGGAGTCCCTACGAGCAGTACTTC
CDR3: CASSLNGSPYEQYF

J: TRBJ2-3
D: TRBD1
V: TRBV24-1
size: .
DNA: TGTGCCACCAGCGGGACAGCCCACACAGATACGCAGTATTTT
CDR3: CATSGTAHTDTQYF

J: TRBJ1-2
D: .
V: TRBV4-3
size: .
DNA: TGCGCCAGCAGCCAAGACCCGAACAGAAACTATGGCTACACCTTC
CDR3: CASSQDPNRNYGYTF

J: TRBJ1-3
D: .
V: TRBV7-9
size: .
DNA: TGTGCCAGCAGCTTAGTTATCCAGATCTCTGGAAACACCATATATTTT
CDR3: CASSLVIQISGNTIYF

J: TRBJ1-2
D: .
V: TRBV19
size: once
DNA: TGTGCCAGTAGCCCGAGGTCCGTTATATTTACTAACTATGGCTACACCTTC
CDR3: CASSPRSVIFTNYGYTF

J: TRBJ2-7
D: TRBD2
V: TRBV2
size: few
DNA: TGTGCCAGCATTGGGACTAGTTTTGGCGAGCAGTACTTC
CDR3: CASIGTSFGEQYF

J: TRBJ1-2
D: .
V: TRBV27
size: .
DNA: TGTGCCAGCAGCCCGGGTCTTGAAGCTAACTATGGCTACACCTTC
CDR3: CASSPGLEANYGYTF

J: TRBJ2-7
D: TRBD2
V: TRBV28
size: .
DNA: TGTGCCAGCAGTTTCACAGCGGGAGGAGGGGTGGCCTACGAGCAGTACTTC
CDR3: CASSFTAGGGVAYEQYF

J: TRBJ1-1
D: TRBD1
V: TRBV7-6
size: .
DNA: TGTGCCAGCAGCCCAGGGACAGGGTGGACCCCTGAAGCTTTCTTT
CDR3: CASSPGTGWTPEAFF

J: TRBJ2-7
D: TRBD1
V: TRBV19
size: .
DNA: TGTGCCAGTAGTATAGATCTGACAGGGGGAGTAGTGCAGTACTTC
CDR3: CASSIDLTGGVVQYF

J: TRBJ1-1
D: .
V: TRBV7-3
size: .
DNA: TGTGCCAGCAGCTTATTAGCGGGTGGTGGGACTGAAGCTTTCTTT
CDR3: CASSLLAGGGTEAFF

J: TRBJ2-7
D: .
V: TRBV5-1
size: .
DNA: TGCGCCAGCAGCTTTGGCGGGGGCCGTTCCTACGAGCAGTACTTC
CDR3: CASSFGGGRSYEQYF

J: TRBJ1-1
D: .
V: TRBV6-5
size: .
DNA: TGTGCCAGCAGTCAAACGGGTGAAGCTTTCTTT
CDR3: CASSQTGEAFF

J: TRBJ1-1
D: .
V: TRBV12-3/TRBV12-4
size: .
DNA: TGTGCCAGCAGTTTAGTCTCTGAAGCTTTCTTT
CDR3: CASSLVSEAFF

J: TRBJ2-7
D: TRBD1
V: TRBV19
size: .
DNA: TGTGCCAGTAGTAACCCGGACAGGGCGTCTTACGAGCAGTACTTC
CDR3: CASSNPDRASYEQYF

J: TRBJ2-3
D: .
V: TRBV9
size: .
DNA: TGTGCCAGCAGCGTCCGTGACGGACTTAACACAGATACGCAGTATTTT
CDR3: CASSVRDGLNTDTQYF

J: TRBJ2-1
D: TRBD2
V: TRBV19
size: .
DNA: TGTGCCAGTAGAGAGGGACTAGCGACCTACAATGAGCAGTTCTTC
CDR3: CASREGLATYNEQFF

J: TRBJ1-2
D: TRBD1
V: TRBV2
size: many
DNA: TGTGCCAGTGACAGGGGTAACTATGGCTACACCTTC
CDR3: CASDRGNYGYTF

J: TRBJ1-5
D: .
V: TRBV14
size: .
DNA: TGTGCCAGCAGCCAAGCAGGAAATCAGCCCCAGCATTTT
CDR3: CASSQAGNQPQHF

J: TRBJ2-2
D: TRBD1
V: TRBV7-9
size: .
DNA: TGTGCCAGCAGCCTGGGGGACAGGGCATTCGGGGAGCTGTTTTTT
CDR3: CASSLGDRAFGELFF

J: TRBJ1-3
D: .
V: TRBV7-8
size: .
DNA: TGTGCCAGCAGCTTAGCGAGCTCTGGAAACACCATATATTTT
CDR3: CASSLASSGNTIYF

J: TRBJ1-1
D: TRBD1
V: TRBV19
size: .
DNA: TGTGCCAGTAGTAGCCTGGGGACAGGGTGGAACACTGAAGCTTTCTTT
CDR3: CASSSLGTGWNTEAFF

J: TRBJ2-3
D: TRBD2
V: TRBV27
size: .
DNA: TGTGCCAGCTGTTTCGGGGGGGCGTTCACAGATACGCAGTATTTT
CDR3: CASCFGGAFTDTQYF

J: TRBJ1-2
D: .
V: TRBV2
size: few
DNA: TGTGCCAGCACTGTGCGGCCCGCTGCTACCTATGGCTACACCTTC
CDR3: CASTVRPAATYGYTF

J: TRBJ1-1
D: .
V: TRBV2
size: .
DNA: TGTGCCAGCAGTGAACGTCGGGGGGGCACTGAAGCTTTCTTT
CDR3: CASSERRGGTEAFF

J: TRBJ2-2
D: .
V: TRBV5-6
size: .
DNA: TGTGCCAGCAGCTTGCCCATCGGGGAGCTGTTTTTT
CDR3: CASSLPIGELFF

J: TRBJ2-7
D: TRBD1
V: TRBV10-3
size: .
DNA: TGTGCCATCAGACAGACACCCGGGACAGGGGTAGGGACCTCCTACGAGCAGTACTTC
CDR3: CAIRQTPGTGVGTSYEQYF

J: TRBJ1-5
D: .
V: TRBV7-9
size: .
DNA: TGTGCCAGCAGCTCTCTGGGAAACAGGGTGGATCAGCCCCAGCATTTT
CDR3: CASSSLGNRVDQPQHF

J: TRBJ2-1
D: .
V: TRBV7-2
size: .
DNA: TGTGCCAGCAGCTTCACCGGGGATGAGCAGTTCTTC
CDR3: CASSFTGDEQFF

J: TRBJ2-1
D: .
V: TRBV29-1
size: .
DNA: TGCAGCGTTGAAGGGCAGGGGAGTATATACAATGAGCAGTTCTTC
CDR3: CSVEGQGSIYNEQFF

J: TRBJ2-7
D: TRBD1
V: TRBV15
size: .
DNA: TGTGCCACCAGCAGAGGGGGGACAGGCACCTACGAGCAGTACTTC
CDR3: CATSRGGTGTYEQYF

J: TRBJ2-1
D: TRBD2
V: TRBV5-1
size: .
DNA: TGCGCCAGCAGCTTGAACGCGGGACTAGCGGGAGCAGGTGAGCAGTTCTTC
CDR3: CASSLNAGLAGAGEQFF

J: TRBJ2-2
D: .
V: TRBV15
size: .
DNA: TGTGCCACCAGCAGAGAGAGGGCCGGGGAGCTGTTTTTT
CDR3: CATSRERAGELFF

J: TRBJ2-2
D: TRBD2
V: TRBV6-5
size: .
DNA: TGTGCCAGCCTAGGACTAGCGGTAAACACCGGGGAGCTGTTTTTT
CDR3: CASLGLAVNTGELFF

J: TRBJ1-3
D: TRBD1
V: TRBV11-2
size: once
DNA: TGTGCCAGCAGCTACCGGGACAGCTCTGGAAACACCATATATTTT
CDR3: CASSYRDSSGNTIYF

J: TRBJ2-1
D: TRBD1
V: TRBV7-9
size: many
DNA: TGTGCCAGCAGCTTAGCCCGGACAGGCTTCAATGAGCAGTTCTTC
CDR3: CASSLARTGFNEQFF

J: TRBJ2-3
D: .
V: TRBV25-1
size: once
DNA: TGTGCCAGCCGCCCGGTGTCGGGATCTCGCACAGATACGCAGTATTTT
CDR3: CASRPVSGSRTDTQYF

J: TRBJ2-7
D: .
V: TRBV30
size: .
DNA: TGTGCCTGGAGTGTCGTTTACGAGCAGTACTTC
CDR3: CAWSVVYEQYF

J: TRBJ1-2
D: .
V: TRBV19
size: few
DNA: TGTGCCAGTACTCCCTCCGCTAACTATGGCTACACCTTC
CDR3: CASTPSANYGYTF

J: TRBJ2-3
D: TRBD2
V: TRBV27
size: .
DNA: TGTGCCAGCAGTTTAGGACTAGGAACAAATACGCAGTATTTT
CDR3: CASSLGLGTNTQYF

J: TRBJ1-1
D: .
V: TRBV19
size: .
DNA: TGTGCCAGTAGTATTTCGGGTTGGACTGAAGCTTTCTTT
CDR3: CASSISGWTEAFF

J: TRBJ2-2
D: .
V: TRBV6-2/TRBV6-3
size: .
DNA: TGTGCCAGCAGTTACCGGGGAGTCCCCCTCGCTGGGGAGCTGTTTTTT
CDR3: CASSYRGVPLAGELFF

J: TRBJ2-1
D: TRBD2
V: TRBV19
size: few
DNA: TGTGCCAGTAGTATCTCCCGGCGGGGGGATGAGCAGTTCTTC
CDR3: CASSISRRGDEQFF

J: TRBJ2-7
D: .
V: TRBV7-3
size: .
DNA: TGTGCCAGCAGCTTAAGGCTGGCTAGTGACGAGCAGTACTTC
CDR3: CASSLRLASDEQYF

J: TRBJ2-1
D: TRBD2
V: TRBV28
size: .
DNA: TGTGCCAGCAGTTTGACTAGCGTTTTATACAATGAGCAGTTCTTC
CDR3: CASSLTSVLYNEQFF